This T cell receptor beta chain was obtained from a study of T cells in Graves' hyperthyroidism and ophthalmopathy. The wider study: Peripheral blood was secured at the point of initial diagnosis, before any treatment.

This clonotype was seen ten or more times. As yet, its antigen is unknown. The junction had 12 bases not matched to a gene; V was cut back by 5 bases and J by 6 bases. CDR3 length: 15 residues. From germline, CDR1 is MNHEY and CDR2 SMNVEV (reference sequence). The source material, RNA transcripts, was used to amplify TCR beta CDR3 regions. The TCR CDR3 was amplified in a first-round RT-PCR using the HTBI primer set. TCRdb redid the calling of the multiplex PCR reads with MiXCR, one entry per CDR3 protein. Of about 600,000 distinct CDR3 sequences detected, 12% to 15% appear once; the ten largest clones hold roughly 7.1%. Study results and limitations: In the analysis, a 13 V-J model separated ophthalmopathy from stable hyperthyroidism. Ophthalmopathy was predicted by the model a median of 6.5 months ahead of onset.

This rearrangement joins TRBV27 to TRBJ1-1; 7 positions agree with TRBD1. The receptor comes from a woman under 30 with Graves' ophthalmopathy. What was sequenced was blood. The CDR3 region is CASSPGGGTYAEAFF. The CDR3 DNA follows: TGTGCCAGCAGTCCAGGGGGAGGTACGTATGCTGAAGCTTTCTTT.